This T cell receptor (beta chain) was obtained from a study of T cell changes during pregnancy in multiple sclerosis. This clone has a single count. V was clipped by 1 base and J by 5 bases; unmatched bases: 7. Germline V gene data show CDR1 as LNHNV and CDR2 as YYDKDF (reference sequence). The CDR3 runs 15 residues. Produced via immunoSEQ multiplex PCR; TCRdb's table is partial and in-frame only. The sample contains tens of thousands of clones, roughly 88% of which appear only once. This clonotype originated in a female donor in good health, enrolled as a control in a pregnancy study. This chain links TRBV15 with TRBJ2-7, with TRBD2 matching over 8 bases. Sequencing was performed on peripheral blood, taken after pregnancy. This chain's CDR3 is CATSRASGSQNEQYF. Here the CDR3 DNA reads TGTGCCACCAGCAGAGCCAGCGGGAGTCAGAACGAGCAGTACTTC.